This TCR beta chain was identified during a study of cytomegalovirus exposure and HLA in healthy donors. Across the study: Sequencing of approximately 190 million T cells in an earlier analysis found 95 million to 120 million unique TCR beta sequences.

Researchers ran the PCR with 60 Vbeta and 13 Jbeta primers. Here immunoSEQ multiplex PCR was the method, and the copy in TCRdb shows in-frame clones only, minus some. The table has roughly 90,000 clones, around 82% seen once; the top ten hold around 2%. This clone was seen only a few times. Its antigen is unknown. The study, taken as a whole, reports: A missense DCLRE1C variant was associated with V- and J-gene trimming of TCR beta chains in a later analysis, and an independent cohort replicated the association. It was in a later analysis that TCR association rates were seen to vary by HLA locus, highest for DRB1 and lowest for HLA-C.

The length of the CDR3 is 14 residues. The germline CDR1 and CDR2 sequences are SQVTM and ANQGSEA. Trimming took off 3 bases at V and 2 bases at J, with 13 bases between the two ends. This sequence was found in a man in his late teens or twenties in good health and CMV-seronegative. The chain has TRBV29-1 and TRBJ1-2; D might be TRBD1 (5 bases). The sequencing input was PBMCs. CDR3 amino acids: CSVEGREGNYGYTF. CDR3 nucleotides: TGCAGCGTTGAGGGCAGGGAGGGGAACTATGGCTACACCTTC.